This T cell receptor beta chain was profiled in a study of shared clonotypes between healthy human individuals. Remarks on this clone: Its specificity is not known.

In the original processing: ImmunoSEQ junction-only sequences lacked quality scores, so their filtering differed. The protocol was immunoSEQ multiplex PCR, while the TCRdb copy is restricted to in-frame clones and leaves out a portion. That table supplies the V and J calls and clone size; D and trimming were determined from the DNA. Among hundreds of thousands of clones listed, approximately 95% were seen once. Study observations and caveats: In contrast to clonotypes shared by all four donors, non-shared clonotypes had lower generation probabilities.

Germline V gene lookup returns CDR1 SGHVS and CDR2 FQNEAQ. The CDR3 has 14 amino acids. The J segment lost 5 bases and the V segment lost 5 bases, leaving 9 bases of the junction unmatched. The sample consisted of naive CD4+ T cells sorted from blood. Regarding subset: CD45RA+ positively selected. This clonotype was obtained from a woman younger than 45 in good health. The chain uses TRBV7-8 and TRBJ2-7, with 7 bases that match TRBD1. CDR3 DNA: TGTGCCAGCAGCCCAAGACAGGGAATGGACGAGCAGTACTTC. Protein product: CASSPRQGMDEQYF.